These 2 T cell receptor beta chains were all obtained from the same sample, sequenced in a study of shared clonotypes between healthy human individuals. Method: immunoSEQ multiplex PCR; TCRdb's copy keeps in-frame clones and lacks some. The sample lists roughly 700,000 clones, roughly 91% occurring once. The source material was memory CD8+ T cells from PBMCs. Subset described: CD45RO+ cells pooled with CCR7-negative TemRA cells. The receptors were gathered from a man aged 18 to 35 in good health. Some clones in this sample may be carry-over from other donors' samples.

The count of this clone is one. The chain uses TRBV10-3 and TRBJ1-5; 10 bases agree with TRBD1. The CDR3 has 17 residues. J lost 4 bases, V lost 3 bases, and 9 bases had no gene match. Per the germline V gene, CDR1 is ENHRY and CDR2 is SYGVKD. The DNA of the CDR3 is TGTGCCATCAGTGACCGGGACAGGGGAGGGGATAATCAGCCCCAGCATTTT. Residues: CAISDRDRGGDNQPQHF.

The chain couples TRBV2 to TRBJ2-7, with a possible D match to TRBD1 (6 bases). Germline lookup yields CDR1 SNHLY and CDR2 FYNNEI. Trimming removed 9 bases at V and 0 bases at J, with 12 bases between. The CDR3 has 13 residues. The CDR3 nucleotides read TGTGCCAGTCTCCGGGACACCTCCTACGAGCAGTACTTC. This translates into CASLRDTSYEQYF.